These 22 T cell receptor beta chains share one sample of origin, sequenced in a study of CD8+ T cells in alopecia areata. Following RNA extraction, reverse transcription yielded cDNA that acted as the sequencing template. The method was immunoSEQ multiplex PCR; TCRdb's version includes in-frame clones alone and lacks a portion of them. The data contain over 150,000 clones, roughly 60% of them seen just once; the ten biggest clones take up around 1.6%. Sequenced material: CD4+ T cells sorted from blood, taken at week 0. The origin of the receptors is a human donor with alopecia areata.

V usage is TRBV30 and J usage is TRBJ1-6; possibly TRBD1 for D (6 bases). V lost 0 bases, J lost 7 bases, and 10 bases lay in between. Germline values: CDR1 GTSNPN, CDR2 SVGIG (reference sequence). This CDR3 spans 14 amino acids. CDR3 residues: CAWSVTGRNSPLHF. In nucleotides, the CDR3 is TGTGCCTGGAGTGTAACAGGGCGAAATTCACCCCTCCACTTT.

This chain uses TRBV6-5 with TRBJ1-6, with D tentatively TRBD1 (5 bases). CDR3 length: 16 residues. Trimming took 0 bases from V and 9 from J, leaving 15 bases between them. Germline assignment: CDR1 MNHEY and CDR2 SVGAGI. The CDR3 sequence is CASSYSGGGFGSPLHF. In DNA form, the CDR3 reads TGTGCCAGCAGTTACTCGGGTGGGGGTTTCGGTTCACCCCTCCACTTT.

Only one count was recorded for this clone. This chain uses TRBV6-1 with TRBJ1-2; TRBD1 is a possible D gene (5 bases). The ends were cut back, 1 base at V and 1 base at J, with 16 bases in the middle. Germline CDR1 MNHNS, CDR2 SASEGT. The CDR3 has 17 residues. In DNA form, the CDR3 reads TGTGCCAGCAGTGAAGGAACAGGATGGATTCTTAACTATGGCTACACCTTC. Translating gives CASSEGTGWILNYGYTF.

This clone has a single count. V is TRBV29-1 and J is TRBJ2-7; D is unresolved. Germline assignment: CDR1 SQVTM and CDR2 ANQGSEA. This CDR3 has 14 residues. V dropped 4 bases and J dropped 2 bases, with 15 bases sitting between them. CDR3 residues: CSVAWTLTTYEQYF. CDR3 sequence (DNA): TGCAGCGTTGCGTGGACGCTGACAACCTACGAGCAGTACTTC.

This clone has just a few counts. The chain uses TRBV30 and TRBJ1-5, with TRBD1 identical over 8 bases. Looked up from germline, CDR1 is GTSNPN and CDR2 is SVGIG (reference sequence). This CDR3 is built from 15 residues. V lost 4 bases and J lost 6; bases outside the gene matches: 11. For the CDR3, the DNA is TGTGCCTGGAACCCAGGGGGCGGATTGGGTCAGCCCCAGCATTTT. This translates into CAWNPGGGLGQPQHF.

The genes are TRBV6-1 and TRBJ1-5; 7 nucleotides agree with TRBD1. Germline V lookup: CDR1 MNHNS, CDR2 SASEGT. Trimming at V came to 3 bases and at J to 0 bases, leaving 2 bases not matched to a gene. The length of the CDR3 is 15 residues. In DNA, the CDR3 is TGTGCCAGCAGTGAGGGACAGAATAGCAATCAGCCCCAGCATTTT. It encodes CASSEGQNSNQPQHF.

V is TRBV6-6 and J is TRBJ1-6; tentative D call: TRBD1 (5 bases). In germline, CDR1 is MNHNY, CDR2 SVGAGI (reference sequence). The CDR3 is 16 residues long. The V and J ends lost 5 bases and 5 bases respectively, with 16 bases between them. In DNA, the CDR3 is TGTGCCAGCAGTAGCCGTTGGGGGTCCGATAATTCACCCCTCCACTTT. Translating gives CASSSRWGSDNSPLHF.

This clone has just a few counts. The V call is TRBV29-1, the J call TRBJ2-3; D might be TRBD1 or TRBD2, each matching 5 bases. V lost 4 bases, J lost 5 bases, and 13 bases lay in between. This CDR3 spans 13 amino acids. Looked up from germline, CDR1 is SQVTM and CDR2 is ANQGSEA. The CDR3 spells CSVVPQGRDTQYF. CDR3 nucleotide sequence: TGCAGCGTTGTGCCCCAGGGACGAGATACGCAGTATTTT.

The CDR3: CATHLGRSSYEQYF. The CDR3 DNA reads TGTGCCACCCATCTGGGCAGGTCCTCCTACGAGCAGTACTTC. V and J are TRBV2 and TRBJ2-7, with D uncertain. This CDR3 is 14 amino acids long. V lost 10 bases to trimming and J lost 0 bases, with 16 bases between them. CDR1 is SNHLY and CDR2 is FYNNEI in the germline V gene.

The V gene is TRBV2, the J gene TRBJ2-7, with 7 nucleotides matching TRBD1. Per the germline V gene, CDR1 is SNHLY and CDR2 is FYNNEI. V lost 5 bases and J lost 0; bases outside the gene matches: 7. The CDR3 spans 15 residues. The CDR3 DNA follows: TGTGCCAGCAGTTCCCTAGGGACAGTCTCCTACGAGCAGTACTTC. It encodes CASSSLGTVSYEQYF.

This clone was picked up a small number of times. CDR3 nucleotides: TGCAGCGTTGAAGGGGGACAGGGGGCAAACAATGAGCAGTTCTTC. Its protein product is CSVEGGQGANNEQFF. The chain couples TRBV29-1 to TRBJ2-1, with TRBD1 matching 12 bases. The CDR3 runs to 15 residues. Germline V gene lookup returns CDR1 SQVTM and CDR2 ANQGSEA. After removal of 1 base from V and 5 bases from J, the junction contained 3 bases not matched to a gene.

The chain employs TRBV27 and TRBJ1-5; D is possibly TRBD1 (5 bases). Trimming removed 3 bases from V and 7 bases from J, with 10 bases in between. CDR3 length equals 13 residues. In germline, CDR1 is MNHEY, CDR2 SMNVEV (reference sequence). CDR3 sequence reads: CASSLGGIQPQHF. DNA for the CDR3: TGTGCCAGCAGTTTGGGGGGAATCCAGCCCCAGCATTTT.

This clone was observed a few times. The genes are TRBV6-5 and TRBJ1-2, with TRBD1 matching over 8 bases. The germline V gene has CDR1 MNHEY and CDR2 SVGAGI. Trimming at V came to 8 bases and at J to 2 bases, leaving 7 bases not matched to a gene. The length of the CDR3 is 14 residues. CDR3 sequence: CASGRQGINYGYTF. The CDR3 nucleotides read TGTGCCAGCGGCCGACAGGGGATAAACTATGGCTACACCTTC.

The chain has TRBV4-3 and TRBJ2-2, with 9 bases matching TRBD1. The CDR3 is 16 residues long. Germline values: CDR1 LGHNA, CDR2 YSLEER. Trimming took 3 bases from V and 0 from J; bases not matched to a gene: 2. CDR3 DNA: TGCGCCAGCAGCCAGGGGGACAGGGCGAACACCGGGGAGCTGTTTTTT. Its protein is CASSQGDRANTGELFF.

This chain links TRBV29-1 with TRBJ1-1; possible D gene TRBD1, 5 bases. The CDR3 extends over 10 amino acids. Germline CDR1 SQVTM, CDR2 ANQGSEA. Between the trimmed V and J ends, which lost 8 bases and 7 bases, there was a span of 11 bases. The CDR3 protein is CSYRDGEAFF. The DNA of the CDR3 is TGCAGCTACCGGGACGGTGAAGCTTTCTTT.

The chain links TRBV7-2 to TRBJ1-6; 7 positions match TRBD1. The ends lost 5 bases at V and 0 bases at J; junction bases unmatched: 4. Germline values: CDR1 SGHTA, CDR2 FQGNSA. The CDR3 is made up of 16 amino acids. The CDR3 bases are TGTGCCAGCAGCAACAGGGGACACTCCTATAATTCACCCCTCCACTTT. Encoded protein: CASSNRGHSYNSPLHF.

V is TRBV30 and J is TRBJ2-3; 7 bases map to TRBD1. Germline values: CDR1 GTSNPN, CDR2 SVGIG (reference sequence). After removal of 3 bases from V and 1 base from J, the junction contained 7 bases not matched to a gene. The CDR3 runs 15 residues. The CDR3 nucleotides read TGTGCCTGGAGGGTAGGACAGGCCGGCACAGATACGCAGTATTTT. It translates to CAWRVGQAGTDTQYF.

This clone came up a few times. The V call is TRBV7-2, the J call TRBJ1-2; TRBD1 is a possible D gene (6 bases). This CDR3 spans 13 amino acids. Germline V lookup: CDR1 SGHTA, CDR2 FQGNSA. Trimming left V 4 bases short and J 2 bases short, with 8 bases between. The CDR3 nucleotides are TGTGCCAGCAGCTCCACAGGGAACTATGGCTACACCTTC. Translation: CASSSTGNYGYTF.

The rearrangement links TRBV5-1 to TRBJ2-7, with D possibly called TRBD1 or TRBD2 (5 bases each). V was pared by 5 bases and J by 6 bases, with 15 bases between. CDR1 SGHRS and CDR2 YFSETQ come from the germline V gene. CDR3 length: 13 amino acids. Written as DNA, the CDR3 is TGCGCCAGCAGTTTAGGGGACGCCGCCGAGCAGTACTTC. Translation gives CASSLGDAAEQYF.

V is TRBV4-1 and J is TRBJ1-4; 8 bases map to TRBD1. The trim removed 2 bases at V and 0 bases at J, leaving 2 bases unmatched. Germline V gene sequence: CDR1 MGHRA, CDR2 YSYEKL. The CDR3 is made up of 16 amino acids. The CDR3 nucleotides are TGCGCCAGCAGCCAACAGGACAGGGCAACTAATGAAAAACTGTTTTTT. Protein: CASSQQDRATNEKLFF.

CDR3: CASSLVSARKTDTQYF. CDR3 nucleotides: TGCGCCAGCAGCTTGGTTAGCGCGAGGAAGACAGATACGCAGTATTTT. The rearrangement joins TRBV5-1 to TRBJ2-3; maybe TRBD2 (5 bases). V was pared by 0 bases and J by 3 bases, with 14 bases between. Germline V gene lookup returns CDR1 SGHRS and CDR2 YFSETQ. This CDR3 spans 16 amino acids.

This chain uses TRBV30 with TRBJ2-3; 8 bases are a match to TRBD2. CDR1 is GTSNPN, CDR2 SVGIG, per germline (reference sequence). The trim removed 1 base at V and 3 bases at J, leaving 6 bases unmatched. The CDR3 is 15 residues long. Written as DNA, the CDR3 is TGTGCCTGGAGTGCAGCGGGGGCGTATACAGATACGCAGTATTTT. Its protein product is CAWSAAGAYTDTQYF.